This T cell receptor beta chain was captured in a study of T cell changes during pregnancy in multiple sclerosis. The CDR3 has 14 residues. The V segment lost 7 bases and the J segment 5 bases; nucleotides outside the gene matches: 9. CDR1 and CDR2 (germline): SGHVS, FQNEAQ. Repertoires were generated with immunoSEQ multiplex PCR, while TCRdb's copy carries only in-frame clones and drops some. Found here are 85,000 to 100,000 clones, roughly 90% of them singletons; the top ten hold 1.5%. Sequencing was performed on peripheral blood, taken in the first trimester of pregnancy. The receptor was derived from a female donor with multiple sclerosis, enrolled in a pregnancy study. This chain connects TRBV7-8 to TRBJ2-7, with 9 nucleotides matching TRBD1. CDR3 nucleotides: TGTGCCAGCACCACAGGGGACAGGGTAAACGAGCAGTACTTC. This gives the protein CASTTGDRVNEQYF.